The 17 T cell receptor beta chains below were found in one sample sequenced in a study of vaccination and CD4 T cells after COVID-19. Once obtained from cultured CD4+ T cells, the DNA was sequenced using the Oncomine TCR Beta short-read assay. MiXCR, applied by TCRdb to the PCR reads, yields one record per CDR3 protein. The sample holds approximately 20,000 distinct CDR3 sequences; around 44% are singletons and the top ten take approximately 7.2%. The treatment here: roughly 10-day PBMC culture with coronavirus spike peptide pools or control peptides (ViraFEST assay). The antigens these receptors bind are not known. This specimen was CD4+ T cells from blood, cultured in vitro, taken after SARS-CoV-2 vaccination. The receptors were sampled from a human donor who had recovered from COVID-19.

This clonotype occurred a few times. The genes are TRBV10-3 and TRBJ1-2, with 10 nucleotides matching TRBD1. The CDR3 contains 11 residues. With 6 bases clipped from V and 14 bases from J, the junction kept 6 bases outside the gene matches. Germline CDR1 is ENHRY and CDR2 is SYGVKD. The CDR3 nucleotides read TGTGCCATCAGGGACAGGGGGACTACAACCTTC. Amino acids: CAIRDRGTTTF.

This chain connects TRBV30 to TRBJ1-3; tentatively, D is TRBD1 (5 bases). Germline CDR1 is GTSNPN and CDR2 is SVGIG (reference sequence). The CDR3 runs 14 residues. Deletions cut 5 bases from V and 3 bases from J, with 14 bases between. DNA for the CDR3: TGTGCCTGGCGAAGGCAGGGCTATGGAAACACCATATATTTT. Protein product: CAWRRQGYGNTIYF.

This clonotype has a handful of counts. This chain connects TRBV7-9 to TRBJ1-1; weak D call: TRBD1 (5 bases). Germline loops: CDR1 SEHNR, CDR2 FQNEAQ (reference sequence). CDR3 length: 13 amino acids. Trimming stripped 4 bases from V and 2 bases from J, with 8 bases between. The CDR3 is CASSSGANTEAFF. CDR3 coding DNA: TGTGCCAGCAGCTCTGGGGCAAACACTGAAGCTTTCTTT. Looking up the rest from reference TRBV7-9 and TRBJ1-1 gives the full variable domain: DTGVSQNPRHKITKRGQNVTFRCDPISEHNRLYWYRQTLGQGPEFLTYFQNEAQLEKSRLLSDRFSAERPKGSFSTLEIQRTEQGDSAMYLCASSSGANTEAFFGQGTRLTVV.

This clonotype came up a few times. The J gene is TRBJ1-6, the V gene TRBV12-3 or TRBV12-4, with 7 bases matching TRBD1. V shed 6 bases and J 10 bases; nucleotides not matched to a gene: 9. The CDR3 contains 14 residues. In nucleotides, the CDR3 is TGTGCCAGCAGCTTCCGACAGGGTGGCTCACCCCTCCACTTT. Amino acid sequence: CASSFRQGGSPLHF.

This clonotype was seen only once. V and J are TRBV19 and TRBJ2-3; D unresolved. The CDR3 totals 14 residues. Germline CDR1 and CDR2: LNHDA and SQIVND (reference sequence). Trimming stripped 4 bases from V and 0 bases from J, with 8 bases between. The CDR3 here is CASSTQVSTDTQYF. The CDR3 DNA sequence: TGTGCCAGTAGTACCCAGGTCAGCACAGATACGCAGTATTTT.

The V gene is TRBV28, the J gene TRBJ1-5, with 7 bases lining up with TRBD1. The CDR3 spans 15 residues. V lost 1 base to trimming and J lost 3 bases; unmatched junction nucleotides: 3. CDR1 is MDHEN, CDR2 SYDVKM, per germline. CDR3 protein: CASSLLTGSNQPQHF. Here the CDR3 DNA reads TGTGCCAGCAGTTTATTGACAGGGTCCAATCAGCCCCAGCATTTT.

The table lists this clonotype with a few counts. The genes are TRBV6-1 and TRBJ1-1; 9 bases fit TRBD1. Germline CDR1 is MNHNS and CDR2 is SASEGT. V lost 5 bases and J lost 3; bases outside the gene matches: 4. This CDR3 contains 14 residues. CDR3 protein: CASSNRDRDTEAFF. In DNA form, the CDR3 reads TGTGCCAGCAGTAACCGGGACAGGGACACTGAAGCTTTCTTT.

The chain recombines TRBV6-1 with TRBJ2-7; no clear D gene. V shed 5 bases and J shed 3 bases, with 8 bases lying between them. The CDR3 extends over 12 amino acids. Germline values: CDR1 MNHNS, CDR2 SASEGT. CDR3 sequence reads: CASSPSDYEQYF. Written as DNA, the CDR3 is TGTGCCAGCAGTCCGAGCGACTACGAGCAGTACTTC.

V and J are TRBV2 and TRBJ2-5; 7 bases agree with TRBD2. V lost 6 bases, J lost 3 bases, and 10 bases stayed unmatched. The CDR3 extends over 15 amino acids. Per the germline V gene, CDR1 is SNHLY and CDR2 is FYNNEI. The CDR3: CASRGEGVGKETQYF. CDR3 sequence (DNA): TGTGCCAGCAGAGGGGAGGGAGTCGGTAAAGAGACCCAGTACTTC.

The chain links TRBV20-1 to TRBJ2-7; D possibly matches TRBD1 or TRBD2 (5 bases each). Germline CDR1 DFQATT, CDR2 SNEGSKA (reference sequence). Trimming took off 0 bases at V and 0 bases at J, with 15 bases between the two ends. The CDR3 is 16 amino acids. The CDR3 nucleotides are TGCAGTGCTAGAGAATTTTCGGGGACGTCCTCCTACGAGCAGTACTTC. This encodes CSAREFSGTSSYEQYF.

J is TRBJ1-5 and V is TRBV28, with 12 positions matching TRBD1. The CDR3 loop spans 16 amino acids. V lost 7 bases and J lost 6; bases outside the gene matches: 10. The V gene's germline CDR1 is MDHEN and CDR2 SYDVKM. The CDR3 reads CASTGGDRGQGQPQHF. The CDR3 DNA sequence: TGTGCCAGCACCGGTGGGGACAGGGGGCAGGGTCAGCCCCAGCATTTT.

The chain combines TRBV12-3 or TRBV12-4 with TRBJ2-1; D is unresolved. Trimming cost V 5 bases and J 6 bases, with 8 bases left between them. The CDR3 length is 12 residues. The CDR3 here is CASSPQINEQFF. The CDR3 region has the DNA TGTGCCAGCAGTCCACAGATCAATGAGCAGTTCTTC.

The CDR3 spells CATGSNSPLHF. As DNA, the CDR3 is TGTGCCACTGGAAGTAATTCACCCCTCCACTTT. The chain carries TRBV28 and TRBJ1-6; D is unresolved. CDR1 and CDR2 from the germline V gene are MDHEN and SYDVKM. The V gene lost 10 bases and the J gene lost 6 bases, with 7 bases spanning the gap. This CDR3 has 11 amino acids.

V usage is TRBV6-2 or TRBV6-3 and J usage is TRBJ1-5; D is possibly TRBD1 (6 bases). Germline assignment: CDR1 MNHEY and CDR2 SVGEGT. CDR3 length: 14 amino acids. Between the trimmed V and J ends, which lost 8 bases and 0 bases, there was a span of 11 bases. CDR3 in amino acids: CASEQGYSNQPQHF. The CDR3 coding sequence is TGTGCCAGCGAACAGGGTTATAGCAATCAGCCCCAGCATTTT.

Here the CDR3 reads CASNTMDRGPVYGYTF. The CDR3 nucleotides read TGTGCCAGTAATACGATGGACAGGGGGCCAGTCTATGGCTACACCTTC. The chain has TRBV19 and TRBJ1-2, with 11 positions matching TRBD1. V lost 7 bases, J lost 4 bases, and 11 bases stayed unmatched. The CDR3 length is 16 residues. The V gene's germline CDR1 is LNHDA and CDR2 SQIVND (reference sequence).

The chain has TRBV6-1 and TRBJ2-3; D is perhaps TRBD2 (6 bases). Germline loops: CDR1 MNHNS, CDR2 SASEGT. This CDR3 comprises 14 residues. Trimming took off 6 bases at V and 2 bases at J, with 12 bases between the two ends. CDR3 sequence: CASRLGLNTDTQYF. CDR3 sequence (DNA): TGTGCCAGCAGACTAGGACTAAACACAGATACGCAGTATTTT.

This clonotype was found a few times. The V and J genes are TRBV5-4 and TRBJ1-2; no clear D gene. The CDR3 has 13 residues. With 3 bases removed from V and 8 bases from J, the gap between germline ends came to 14 bases. Germline V gene sequence: CDR1 SGHNT, CDR2 YYREEE (reference sequence). DNA of the CDR3: TGTGCCAGCAGCTCACCTGGGATGAGCGGCTACACCTTC. This sequence encodes CASSSPGMSGYTF.